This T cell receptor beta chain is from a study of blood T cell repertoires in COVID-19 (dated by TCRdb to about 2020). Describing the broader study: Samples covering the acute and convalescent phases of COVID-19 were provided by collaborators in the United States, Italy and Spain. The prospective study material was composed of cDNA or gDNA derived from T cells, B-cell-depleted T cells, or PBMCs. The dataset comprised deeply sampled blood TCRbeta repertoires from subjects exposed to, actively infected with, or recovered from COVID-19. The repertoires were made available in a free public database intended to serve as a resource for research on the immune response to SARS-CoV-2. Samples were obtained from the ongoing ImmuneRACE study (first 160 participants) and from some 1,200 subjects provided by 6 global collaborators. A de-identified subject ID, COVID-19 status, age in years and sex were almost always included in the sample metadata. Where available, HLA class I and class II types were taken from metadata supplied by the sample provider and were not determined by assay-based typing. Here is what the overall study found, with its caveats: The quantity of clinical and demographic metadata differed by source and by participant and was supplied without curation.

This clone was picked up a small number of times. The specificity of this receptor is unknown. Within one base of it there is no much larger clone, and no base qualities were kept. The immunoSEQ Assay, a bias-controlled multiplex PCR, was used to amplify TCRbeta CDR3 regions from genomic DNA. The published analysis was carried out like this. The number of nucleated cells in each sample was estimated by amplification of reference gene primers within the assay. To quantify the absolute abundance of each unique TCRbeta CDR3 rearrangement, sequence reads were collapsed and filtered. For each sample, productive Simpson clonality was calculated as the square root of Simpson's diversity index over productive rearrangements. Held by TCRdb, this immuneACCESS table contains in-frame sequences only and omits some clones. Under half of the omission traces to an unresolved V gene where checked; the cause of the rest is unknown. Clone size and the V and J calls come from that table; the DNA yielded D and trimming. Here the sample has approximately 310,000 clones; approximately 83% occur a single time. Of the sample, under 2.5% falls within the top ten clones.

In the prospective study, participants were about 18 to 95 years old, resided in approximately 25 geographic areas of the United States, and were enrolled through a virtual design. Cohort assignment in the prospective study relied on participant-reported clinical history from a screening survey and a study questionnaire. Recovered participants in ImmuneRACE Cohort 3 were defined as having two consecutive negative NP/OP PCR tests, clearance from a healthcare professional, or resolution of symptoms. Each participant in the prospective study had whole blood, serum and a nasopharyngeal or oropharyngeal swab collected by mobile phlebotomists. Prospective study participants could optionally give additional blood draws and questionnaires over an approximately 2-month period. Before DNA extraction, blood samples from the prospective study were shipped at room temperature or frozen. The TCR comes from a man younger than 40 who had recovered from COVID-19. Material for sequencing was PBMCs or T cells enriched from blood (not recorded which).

In nucleotide form, the sequence is TGTGCCAGCAGCTCCTACCGGGGGGACACTGAAGCTTTCTTT. Translated, it gives CASSSYRGDTEAFF. The chain links TRBV13 with TRBJ1-1; 5 matching bases give a weak D call of TRBD1. V and J lose 4 bases and 3 bases, and a span of 12 bases separates them. The CDR3 holds 14 amino acids from the cysteine to the phenylalanine. CDR3 DNA only is kept here, 42 bases in frame from base 1. CDR1 and CDR2 (PRHDT, FYEKMQ) derive from the germline V gene (reference sequence). The entire variable domain, with the stretches around the CDR3 drawn from the reference TRBV13 and TRBJ1-1 proteins, is AAGVIQSPRHLIKEKRETATLKCYPIPRHDTVYWYQQGPGQDPQFLISFYEKMQSDKGSIPDRFSAQQFSDYHSELNMSSLELGDSALYFCASSSYRGDTEAFFGQGTRLTVV.